Each of the 7 T cell receptor beta chains below was sequenced from the same sample in a study of radiation and T cells in renal cell carcinoma. The protocol was immunoSEQ multiplex PCR, while the TCRdb copy is restricted to in-frame clones and leaves out a portion. The sample carries tens of thousands of clones, about 80% recorded once. As to time point: blood 2 weeks post-SBRT. Documented treatment: 15 Gy SBRT to primary tumor, nephrectomy 4 weeks later. Sample: blood, taken from a patient whose treatment included radiotherapy and nephrectomy. The receptors derive from a woman between 70 and 85 years old with renal cell carcinoma.

The chain has TRBV30 and TRBJ1-3; no firm D call. CDR3 length: 13 amino acids. Germline assignment: CDR1 GTSNPN and CDR2 SVGIG (reference sequence). Trimming removed 2 bases at V and 4 bases at J, with 9 bases between. The chain's CDR3 is CAWSILQGNTIYF. CDR3 nucleotide sequence: TGTGCCTGGAGTATCTTACAGGGAAACACCATATATTTT.

The chain uses TRBV5-1 and TRBJ2-6; maybe TRBD1 (5 bases). The ends were cut back, 4 bases at V and 2 bases at J, with 16 bases in the middle. CDR1 is SGHRS, CDR2 YFSETQ, per germline. CDR3 length: 17 residues. CDR3 DNA: TGCGCCAGCAGCCCTATTCCGCTAGGGGCTGGGGCCAACGTCCTGACTTTC. This sequence encodes CASSPIPLGAGANVLTF.

The rearrangement joins TRBV6-1 to TRBJ1-1; the D gene is possibly TRBD1 (5 bases). This CDR3 has 13 residues. Per the germline V gene, CDR1 is MNHNS and CDR2 is SASEGT. The germline V and J ends were trimmed by 6 bases and 5 bases, with 13 bases remaining between them. The CDR3 nucleotides read TGTGCCAGCAGCGACACCGGGGGAACTGAAGCTTTCTTT. Amino acid sequence: CASSDTGGTEAFF.

This sequence joins TRBV2 and TRBJ2-7; possibly TRBD1 or TRBD2 for D (6 bases each). The germline CDR1 and CDR2 sequences are SNHLY and FYNNEI. V was cut by 6 bases and J by 4 bases, with 16 bases left in between. This CDR3 contains 14 residues. In DNA form, the CDR3 reads TGTGCCAGCAGGGGGTTGGGGGGCTTTTACGAGCAGTACTTC. It specifies CASRGLGGFYEQYF. Full variable domain (outside the CDR3, taken from reference TRBV2 and TRBJ2-7): EPEVTQTPSHQVTQMGQEVILRCVPISNHLYFYWYRQILGQKVEFLVSFYNNEISEKSEIFDDQFSVERPDGSNFTLKIRSTKLEDSAMYFCASRGLGGFYEQYFGPGTRLTVT.

The gene calls are TRBV21-1 and TRBJ1-2; the table's D gene call, TRBD1, was not cross checked with the DNA. TRBV21-1 constitutes a pseudogene. This CDR3 has 14 residues. CDR3 protein: CASNPSGQGFGYTF. The CDR3 DNA reads as TGTGCCAGCAACCCCAGTGGACAGGGATTTGGCTACACCTTC.

As for this clone: The sample holds other DNA sequences that translate to the same CDR3. The CDR3 reads CASSPYPGHKQPQHF. CDR3 nucleotide sequence: TGTGCCAGCAGCCCATACCCGGGACATAAGCAACCCCAGCATTTT. The V and J genes are TRBV9 and TRBJ1-5, with D tentatively TRBD1 (6 bases). Germline CDR1 is SGDLS and CDR2 is YYNGEE. CDR3 length equals 15 residues. Trimming cost V 4 bases and J 10 bases, with 21 bases left between them.

This clone occurred once. The chain couples TRBV4-2 to TRBJ1-3, with 8 nucleotides matching TRBD1. V lost 3 bases to trimming and J lost 0 bases; unmatched junction nucleotides: 7. The CDR3 loop spans 17 amino acids. Per germline, CDR1 LGHNA and CDR2 YNFKEQ. The CDR3 DNA reads as TGTGCCAGCAGCCACGCGGGACAGGTTGACTCTGGAAACACCATATATTTT. This gives the protein CASSHAGQVDSGNTIYF.